This is a list of T cell receptor beta chains from one sample in a study of shared clonotypes between healthy human individuals. Sequenced by immunoSEQ multiplex PCR; TCRdb stores in-frame clones only, minus some. The profile covers 900,000 to 1,200,000 clones, with approximately 80% appearing a single time and roughly 0.61% taken by the ten largest. The specimen sequenced was memory CD4+ T cells from PBMCs. Every receptor here comes from a man between 18 and 35 years old in good health. Some clones in this sample may be carry-over from other donors' samples. Both conserved end residues are part of each CDR3. D genes are given only for firm matches. Not every row has a clone size; where given, it reads once, few, many or a size class.

V: TRBV9
J: TRBJ2-2
size: -
D: -
CDR3: CASSVGPPGTSRGLNTGELFF
DNA: TGTGCCAGCAGCGTAGGCCCACCCGGGACCTCCAGAGGGTTAAACACCGGGGAGCTGTTTTTT

V: TRBV7-8
J: TRBJ1-2
size: many
D: -
CDR3: CASSPGGPLYGYTF
DNA: TGTGCCAGCAGCCCGGGGGGCCCGTTATATGGCTACACCTTC

V: TRBV2
J: TRBJ2-1
size: -
D: TRBD2
CDR3: CASVGLAGNNEQFF
DNA: TGTGCCAGTGTAGGACTAGCGGGGAACAATGAGCAGTTCTTC

V: TRBV18
J: TRBJ2-2
size: -
D: -
CDR3: CASSLGETGELFF
DNA: TGTGCCAGCTCACTAGGGGAAACCGGGGAGCTGTTTTTT

V: TRBV28
J: TRBJ1-2
size: -
D: -
CDR3: CASSPAPKGYTF
DNA: TGTGCCAGCAGTCCAGCACCGAAAGGCTACACCTTC

V: TRBV6-5
J: TRBJ2-2
size: -
D: -
CDR3: CASSSRRGATGELFF
DNA: TGTGCCAGCAGTTCCCGCAGGGGAGCCACCGGGGAGCTGTTTTTT

V: TRBV28
J: TRBJ2-7
size: -
D: -
CDR3: CASSPLRSISYEQYF
DNA: TGTGCCAGCAGCCCTCTCCGTTCAATTTCCTACGAGCAGTACTTC

V: TRBV6-1
J: TRBJ2-2
size: once
D: -
CDR3: CASSPGHTGELFF
DNA: TGTGCCAGCAGTCCGGGACACACCGGGGAGCTGTTTTTT

V: TRBV6-1
J: TRBJ1-1
size: -
D: -
CDR3: CASTAQPNTEAFF
DNA: TGTGCCAGCACAGCACAGCCGAACACTGAAGCTTTCTTT

V: TRBV30
J: TRBJ2-7
size: -
D: -
CDR3: CAWSVLGNEQYF
DNA: TGTGCCTGGAGTGTACTCGGAAACGAGCAGTACTTC

V: TRBV10-3
J: TRBJ1-5
size: once
D: TRBD1
CDR3: CAISEFRTGSWGGNQPQHF
DNA: TGTGCCATCAGTGAGTTCAGGACAGGGTCTTGGGGTGGCAATCAGCCCCAGCATTTT

V: TRBV6-5
J: TRBJ1-1
size: -
D: TRBD1
CDR3: CASSYSSGQGKRAFF
DNA: TGTGCCAGCAGTTACTCCTCGGGACAGGGGAAGCGAGCTTTCTTT

V: TRBV30
J: TRBJ2-3
size: -
D: TRBD2
CDR3: CAWRPAGGQGDTQYF
DNA: TGTGCCTGGAGGCCAGCGGGAGGGCAGGGAGATACGCAGTATTTT

V: TRBV2
J: TRBJ2-5
size: -
D: TRBD2
CDR3: CASSEYGGGETQYF
DNA: TGTGCCAGCAGTGAATACGGGGGGGGAGAGACCCAGTACTTC

V: TRBV29-1
J: TRBJ2-1
size: -
D: -
CDR3: CSVDNRAAYNEQFF
DNA: TGCAGCGTTGACAACCGGGCAGCCTACAATGAGCAGTTCTTC

V: TRBV5-4
J: TRBJ2-7
size: many
D: -
CDR3: CASSNRAQLGQYF
DNA: TGTGCCAGCAGCAACCGGGCCCAACTAGGGCAGTACTTC

V: TRBV9
J: TRBJ1-1
size: few
D: TRBD1
CDR3: CASSVDPGTGGTEAFF
DNA: TGTGCCAGCAGCGTAGATCCTGGGACAGGGGGCACTGAAGCTTTCTTT

V: TRBV2
J: TRBJ1-3
size: -
D: TRBD1
CDR3: CASSSYNRGPGNTIYF
DNA: TGTGCCAGCAGTTCCTACAACAGGGGGCCTGGAAACACCATATATTTT

V: TRBV9
J: TRBJ2-1
size: -
D: TRBD2
CDR3: CASSPRTSGRSSYNEQFF
DNA: TGTGCCAGCAGCCCAAGGACTAGCGGGAGGAGCTCCTACAATGAGCAGTTCTTC

V: TRBV18
J: TRBJ2-3
size: -
D: -
CDR3: CAAGKVPWDTQYF
DNA: TGTGCCGCGGGCAAGGTCCCATGGGATACGCAGTATTTT

V: TRBV28
J: TRBJ1-3
size: -
D: -
CDR3: CASSLPLGGSSGNTIYF
DNA: TGTGCCAGCAGTTTACCCCTCGGCGGTAGCTCTGGAAACACCATATATTTT

V: TRBV12-5
J: TRBJ1-1
size: -
D: -
CDR3: CASGYPAGKYTEAFF
DNA: TGTGCTAGCGGATACCCTGCCGGGAAGTACACTGAAGCTTTCTTT

V: TRBV4-2
J: TRBJ1-2
size: -
D: -
CDR3: CASSHAQDPANYGYTF
DNA: TGTGCCAGCAGCCACGCCCAAGACCCCGCTAACTATGGCTACACCTTC

V: TRBV6-5
J: TRBJ2-7
size: -
D: TRBD2
CDR3: CASTPPGGSSYEQYF
DNA: TGTGCCAGCACTCCCCCCGGCGGGAGCTCCTACGAGCAGTACTTC

V: TRBV30
J: TRBJ1-3
size: medium-sized
D: -
CDR3: CAWSVNGRNTIYF
DNA: TGTGCCTGGAGTGTAAATGGGAGAAACACCATATATTTT

V: TRBV28
J: TRBJ2-3
size: -
D: -
CDR3: CASTGTFLTDTQYF
DNA: TGTGCCAGCACCGGGACTTTCCTCACAGATACGCAGTATTTT

V: TRBV9
J: TRBJ1-1
size: few
D: -
CDR3: CASSVEGPDTEAFF
DNA: TGTGCCAGCAGCGTAGAGGGGCCAGACACTGAAGCTTTCTTT

V: TRBV2
J: TRBJ2-3
size: -
D: TRBD1
CDR3: CASKWDSHTDTQYF
DNA: TGTGCCAGCAAGTGGGACAGTCACACAGATACGCAGTATTTT

V: TRBV19
J: TRBJ2-2
size: -
D: -
CDR3: CASSIVTDAGELFF
DNA: TGTGCCAGTAGTATTGTGACAGACGCCGGGGAGCTGTTTTTT

V: TRBV5-1
J: TRBJ1-1
size: -
D: -
CDR3: CASSFQGQFNTEAFF
DNA: TGCGCCAGCAGCTTTCAGGGCCAATTTAACACTGAAGCTTTCTTT

V: TRBV7-6
J: TRBJ1-1
size: -
D: TRBD1
CDR3: CASSSQSGTGNTEAFF
DNA: TGTGCCAGCAGCTCCCAATCGGGGACAGGGAACACTGAAGCTTTCTTT

V: TRBV5-1
J: TRBJ2-2
size: -
D: -
CDR3: CASSSTVSGELFF
DNA: TGCGCCAGCAGCTCAACAGTCTCCGGGGAGCTGTTTTTT

V: TRBV7-9
J: TRBJ2-5
size: -
D: TRBD1
CDR3: CASSRDRGGETQYF
DNA: TGTGCCAGCAGCCGGGACAGGGGAGGAGAGACCCAGTACTTC

V: TRBV6-5
J: TRBJ1-2
size: once
D: TRBD1
CDR3: CASSYYRGLYGYTF
DNA: TGTGCCAGCAGTTACTACAGGGGGTTGTATGGCTACACCTTC

V: TRBV7-9
J: TRBJ1-4
size: few
D: -
CDR3: CASSLRSQGGEKLFF
DNA: TGTGCCAGCAGCTTACGGAGTCAGGGAGGTGAAAAACTGTTTTTT

V: TRBV6-5
J: TRBJ2-5
size: -
D: TRBD2
CDR3: CASSPTSGSPETQYF
DNA: TGTGCCAGCAGCCCAACTAGCGGGAGTCCAGAGACCCAGTACTTC